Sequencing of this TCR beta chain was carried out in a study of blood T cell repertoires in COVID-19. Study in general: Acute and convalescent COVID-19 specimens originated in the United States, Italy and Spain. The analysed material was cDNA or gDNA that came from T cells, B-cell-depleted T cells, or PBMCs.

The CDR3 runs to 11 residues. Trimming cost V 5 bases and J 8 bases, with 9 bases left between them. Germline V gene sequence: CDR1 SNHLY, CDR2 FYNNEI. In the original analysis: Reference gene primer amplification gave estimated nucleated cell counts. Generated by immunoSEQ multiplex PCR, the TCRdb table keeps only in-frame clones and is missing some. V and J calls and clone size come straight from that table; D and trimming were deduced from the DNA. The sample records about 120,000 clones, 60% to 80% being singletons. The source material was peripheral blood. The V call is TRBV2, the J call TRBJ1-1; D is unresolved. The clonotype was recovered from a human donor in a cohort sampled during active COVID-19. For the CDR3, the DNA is TGTGCCAGCAGTTATCCGGGGGAAGCTTTCTTT. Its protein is CASSYPGEAFF.